The clone carrying this T cell receptor (beta chain) was picked up many times. The time point is: healthy volunteer bleed at 2 weeks. Extraction of total RNA was performed on unfractionated whole blood. Each CDR3 protein gets one entry after TCRdb re-called the RACE reads with MiXCR. Among 45,000 or so distinct CDR3 sequences listed, 3.5% to 5% were seen once. These data are taken from a study of human T cells and chemical hapten exposure. Sequences were obtained from whole blood. The receptor comes from a human donor in good health. Some clones in this sample may be carry-over from other donors' samples.

CDR3 in DNA: TGTGCCAGCTTTGGGGTTTTGATGAACACTGAAGCTTTCTTT. Protein: CASFGVLMNTEAFF. The V gene is TRBV2, the J gene TRBJ1-1; D ambiguous. The CDR3 is 14 amino acids. The V and J ends lost 8 bases and 0 bases respectively, with 13 bases between them. Germline assignment: CDR1 SNHLY and CDR2 FYNNEI.